Following are 13 T cell receptor beta chains from one sample sequenced in a study of T cell responses to AZD1222 COVID-19 vaccine (dated by TCRdb to 2020 to 2022). Reading the label with the study, this specimen's time point is: baseline before first vaccination. The method behind the library was the immunoSEQ multiplex PCR assay. What TCRdb holds here is the immuneACCESS table cut down to in-frame rearrangements. Part of the clones is not present; checked against another copy, under half of the missing clones reflect an unresolved V gene, and the others are unexplained. The sample includes 120,000 or so clones, with about nine tenths observed a single time. Clones ranked in the top ten supply about 1.2% of the sample. Sequenced here: peripheral blood, sampled on day 0 of AZD1222 vaccination. The origin of the receptors is an adult in good health.

The chain combines TRBV5-4 with TRBJ2-7; TRBD1 or TRBD2 may be the D gene (5 bases each). Trimming took 4 bases from V and 11 from J, leaving 19 bases between them. Germline-derived CDR1 and CDR2 are SGHNT and YYREEE (reference sequence). CDR3 length: 13 residues. The CDR3 spells CASSHRDGYLEYF. DNA for the CDR3: TGTGCCAGCAGCCACCGGGACGGGTACCTGGAGTACTTC.

The chain couples TRBV3-1 (or the pseudogene TRBV3-2) to TRBJ1-5; weak D call: TRBD1 (5 bases). This CDR3 region has 14 residues. Germline V CDR1 and CDR2: LGHDT, YNNKEL (reference sequence). V dropped 3 bases and J dropped 6 bases, with 12 bases sitting between them. CDR3 loop: CASSQAPGGQPQHF. The CDR3 DNA reads as TGTGCCAGCAGCCAGGCCCCTGGGGGTCAGCCCCAGCATTTT.

The J gene is TRBJ2-7, the V gene TRBV7-9; D tentatively reads TRBD1 or TRBD2 (5 bases each). The length of the CDR3 is 14 residues. V lost 4 bases, J lost 4 bases, and 14 bases lay in between. The germline V gene has CDR1 SEHNR and CDR2 FQNEAQ (reference sequence). CDR3 nucleotides: TGTGCCAGCAGCTCCCCGGGGACGGTTTACGAGCAGTACTTC. Protein: CASSSPGTVYEQYF.

V usage is TRBV19 and J usage is TRBJ1-1; D call uncertain. Per germline, CDR1 LNHDA and CDR2 SQIVND (reference sequence). The ends were cut back, 3 bases at V and 3 bases at J, with 11 bases in the middle. This CDR3 region has 14 residues. The CDR3, as DNA: TGTGCCAGTAGTATGATGGGTTCGGACACTGAAGCTTTCTTT. Amino acid sequence: CASSMMGSDTEAFF.

V gene TRBV7-2 combines with J gene TRBJ2-7; tentative D call: TRBD1 (5 bases). The germline V gene has CDR1 SGHTA and CDR2 FQGNSA. The CDR3 has 13 residues. With 5 bases removed from V and 4 bases from J, the gap between germline ends came to 12 bases. The CDR3, as DNA: TGTGCCAGCAGCAGACAGACGCGGTACGAGCAGTACTTC. Translated: CASSRQTRYEQYF.

The chain employs TRBV5-1 and TRBJ2-1, with TRBD2 matching over 9 bases. Germline V gene lookup returns CDR1 SGHRS and CDR2 YFSETQ. V dropped 0 bases and J dropped 9; count of bases not matched to a gene: 4. The CDR3 runs 14 residues. CDR3 coding DNA: TGCGCCAGCAGCTTGGAAGCGGGGGGTGGTGAGCAGTTCTTC. This codes for CASSLEAGGGEQFF.

The V call is TRBV5-1, the J call TRBJ2-3; D may be TRBD1 or TRBD2 (5 bases each). CDR1 SGHRS and CDR2 YFSETQ come from the germline V gene. V dropped 0 bases and J dropped 4 bases, with 6 bases sitting between them. This CDR3 contains 13 residues. Here the CDR3 reads CASSLVGADTQYF. DNA of the CDR3: TGCGCCAGCAGCTTGGTGGGGGCAGATACGCAGTATTTT.

This chain connects TRBV6-5 to TRBJ2-5, with 14 bases aligning to TRBD2. CDR1 MNHEY and CDR2 SVGAGI come from the germline V gene. CDR3 length equals 16 residues. The J segment lost 9 bases and the V segment lost 4 bases, leaving 10 bases of the junction unmatched. In DNA, the CDR3 is TGTGCCAGCAGTTCCCGGACTAGCGGGGGGCCCTTGCCCCAGTACTTC. Protein: CASSSRTSGGPLPQYF.

CDR3 nucleotide sequence: TGTGCCAGCAGCTCAGGACAGGGGTATAATTCACCCCTCCACTTT. This translates into CASSSGQGYNSPLHF. This chain uses TRBV27 with TRBJ1-6, with 9 bases identical to TRBD1. Trimming cost V 6 bases and J 4 bases; bases outside gene matches: 4. The CDR3 loop spans 15 amino acids. The V gene's germline CDR1 is MNHEY and CDR2 SMNVEV (reference sequence).

This rearrangement joins TRBV2 to TRBJ2-7; D call uncertain. CDR1 SNHLY and CDR2 FYNNEI come from the germline V gene. The ends were cut back, 6 bases at V and 0 bases at J, with 18 bases in the middle. This CDR3 contains 16 residues. The CDR3 is CASSPTLGRPSYEQYF. The CDR3 DNA follows: TGTGCCAGCAGCCCCACTCTTGGCCGCCCCTCCTACGAGCAGTACTTC.

This chain connects TRBV6-5 to TRBJ2-1, with 11 bases aligning to TRBD1. Germline V gene sequence: CDR1 MNHEY, CDR2 SVGAGI. This CDR3 is 14 amino acids long. V dropped 7 bases and J dropped 9; count of bases not matched to a gene: 8. CDR3 DNA sequence: TGTGCCAGCACCCCGGACAGGGGGCAAATTGAGCAGTTCTTC. This encodes CASTPDRGQIEQFF.

This chain uses TRBV6-2 or TRBV6-3 with TRBJ2-7; 7 bases line up with TRBD1. Looked up from germline, CDR1 is MNHEY and CDR2 is SVGEGT. Germline trimming cut 2 bases from V and 2 bases from J; bases unmatched to any gene: 12. CDR3 length: 17 amino acids. This CDR3 is CASSYPPRTGLTYEQYF. CDR3 coding DNA: TGTGCCAGCAGTTACCCCCCCCGGACAGGTCTTACCTACGAGCAGTACTTC.

Note on this clone: Different DNA sequences within this sample yield the same CDR3. The chain carries TRBV7-9 and TRBJ1-5; D may be TRBD1 (5 bases). CDR3 length: 13 amino acids. With 2 bases removed from V and 8 bases from J, the gap between germline ends came to 10 bases. CDR1 and CDR2 from the germline V gene are SEHNR and FQNEAQ (reference sequence). The CDR3 loop is CASSLQGREPQHF. CDR3 in DNA: TGTGCCAGCAGCTTACAGGGTAGGGAGCCCCAGCATTTT.